Sequencing of this T cell receptor (beta chain) was carried out in a study of post-analysis software for immune sequencing data. Study details: There were relapsing-remitting, secondary progressive and progressive-relapsing multiple sclerosis among the disease courses included. Study-level results: Clustering by F measure revealed strong co-clustering among samples prepared together in one batch. About five TRBV segments appeared more often in patients than in controls, and TRBV5-6, TRBV5-1 and TRBV20-1 were among these. Relative to controls, patients with multiple sclerosis showed significantly lower normalized Chao1 diversity.

This clonotype appeared a few times. Its antigen is as yet unknown. cDNA libraries of TCR beta carried unique molecular identifiers. Input of about 0.85 to 10 million T cells yielded 450,000 to 550,000 cDNA molecules. TCRdb re-derived calls from the PCR reads in MiXCR, one entry per CDR3 protein. The sample shows under 650,000 distinct CDR3 sequences, about 40% of them seen only once. The CDR3 is 10 residues long. Per germline, CDR1 MNHEY and CDR2 SVGAGI. Trimming took 3 bases from V and 10 from J, leaving 4 bases between them. The chain joins TRBV6-5 to TRBJ2-1; D unclear. The TCR sequence derives from a girl aged 10-17 years with multiple sclerosis. The sequenced sample consisted of blood. CDR3 protein: CASSYPEQFF. CDR3 DNA: TGTGCCAGCAGTTATCCGGAGCAGTTCTTC.